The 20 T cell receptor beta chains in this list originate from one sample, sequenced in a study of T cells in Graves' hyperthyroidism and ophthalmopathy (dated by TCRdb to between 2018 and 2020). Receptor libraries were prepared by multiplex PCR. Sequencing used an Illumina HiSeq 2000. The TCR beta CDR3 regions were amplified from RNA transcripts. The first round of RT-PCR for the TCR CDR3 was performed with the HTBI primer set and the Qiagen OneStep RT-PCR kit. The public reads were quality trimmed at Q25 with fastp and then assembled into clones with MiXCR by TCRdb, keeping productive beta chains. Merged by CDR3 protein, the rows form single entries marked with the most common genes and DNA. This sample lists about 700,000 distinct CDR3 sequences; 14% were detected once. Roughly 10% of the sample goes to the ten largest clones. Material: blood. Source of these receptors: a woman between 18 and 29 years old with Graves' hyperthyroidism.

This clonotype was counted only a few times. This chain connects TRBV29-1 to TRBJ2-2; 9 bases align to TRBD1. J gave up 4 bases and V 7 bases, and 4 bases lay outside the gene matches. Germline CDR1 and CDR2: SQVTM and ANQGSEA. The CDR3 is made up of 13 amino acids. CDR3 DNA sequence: TGCAGCGCCGGACAGGGGCCCACCGGGGAGCTGTTTTTT. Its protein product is CSAGQGPTGELFF.

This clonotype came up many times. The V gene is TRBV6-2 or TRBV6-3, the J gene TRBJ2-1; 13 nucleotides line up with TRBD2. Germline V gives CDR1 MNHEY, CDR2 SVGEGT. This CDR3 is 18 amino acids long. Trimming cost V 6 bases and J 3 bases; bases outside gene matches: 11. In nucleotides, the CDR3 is TGTGCCAGCAGCATAAACCCGGGACTAGCGGGGATCTACAATGAGCAGTTCTTC. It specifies CASSINPGLAGIYNEQFF.

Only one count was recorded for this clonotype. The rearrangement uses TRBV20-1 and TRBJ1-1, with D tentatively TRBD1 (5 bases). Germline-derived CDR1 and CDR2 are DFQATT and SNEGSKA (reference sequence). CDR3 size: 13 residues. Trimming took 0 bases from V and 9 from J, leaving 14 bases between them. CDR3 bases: TGCAGTGCTAGAGACCAAACAGGAGATAAAGCTTTCTTT. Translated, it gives CSARDQTGDKAFF.

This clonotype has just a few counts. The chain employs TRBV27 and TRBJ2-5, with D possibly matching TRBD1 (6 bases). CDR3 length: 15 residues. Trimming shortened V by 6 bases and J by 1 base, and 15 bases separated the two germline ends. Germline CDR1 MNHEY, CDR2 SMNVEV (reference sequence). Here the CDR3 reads CASRGARAVQETQYF. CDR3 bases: TGTGCCAGCAGGGGGGCCAGGGCCGTCCAAGAGACCCAGTACTTC.

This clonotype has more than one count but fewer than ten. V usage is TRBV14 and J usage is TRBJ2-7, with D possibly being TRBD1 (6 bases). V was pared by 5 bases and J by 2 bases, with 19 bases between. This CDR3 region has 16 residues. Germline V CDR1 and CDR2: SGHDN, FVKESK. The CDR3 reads CASSYGPGADAYEQYF. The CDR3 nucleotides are TGTGCCAGCAGCTATGGTCCAGGGGCCGACGCCTACGAGCAGTACTTC.

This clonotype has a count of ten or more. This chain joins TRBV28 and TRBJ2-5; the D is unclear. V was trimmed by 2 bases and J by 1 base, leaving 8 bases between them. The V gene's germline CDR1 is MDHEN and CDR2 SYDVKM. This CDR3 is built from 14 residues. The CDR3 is CASSLLPVQETQYF. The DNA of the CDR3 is TGTGCCAGCAGTTTACTTCCCGTCCAAGAGACCCAGTACTTC.

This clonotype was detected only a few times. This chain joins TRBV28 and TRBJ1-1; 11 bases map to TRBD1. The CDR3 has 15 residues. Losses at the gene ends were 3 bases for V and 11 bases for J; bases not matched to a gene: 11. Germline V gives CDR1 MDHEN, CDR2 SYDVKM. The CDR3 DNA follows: TGTGCCAGCAGTTTCGTTTTAGGACAGGGGGCCCGGGCTTTCTTT. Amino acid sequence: CASSFVLGQGARAFF.

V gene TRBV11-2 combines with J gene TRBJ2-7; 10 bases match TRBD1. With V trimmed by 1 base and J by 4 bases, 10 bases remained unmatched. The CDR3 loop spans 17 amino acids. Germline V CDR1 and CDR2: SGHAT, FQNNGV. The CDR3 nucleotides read TGTGCCAGCAGCTTAGTGTCGGGGACAGGGGAATCATACGAGCAGTACTTC. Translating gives CASSLVSGTGESYEQYF.

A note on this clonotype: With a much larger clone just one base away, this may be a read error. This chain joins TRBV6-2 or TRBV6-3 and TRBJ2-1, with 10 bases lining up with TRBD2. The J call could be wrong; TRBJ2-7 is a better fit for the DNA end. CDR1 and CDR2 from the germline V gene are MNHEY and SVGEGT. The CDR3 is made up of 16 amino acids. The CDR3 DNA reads TGTGCCAGCAGTGCCCGGACTAGCGGAATCTACAATGAGCAGTACTTC. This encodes CASSARTSGIYNEQYF.

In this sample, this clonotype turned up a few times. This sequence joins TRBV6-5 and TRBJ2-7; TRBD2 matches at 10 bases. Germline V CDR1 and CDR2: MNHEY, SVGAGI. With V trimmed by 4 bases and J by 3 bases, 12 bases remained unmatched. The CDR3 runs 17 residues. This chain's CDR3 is CASSFFRTSGGFYEQYF. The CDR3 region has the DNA TGTGCCAGCAGTTTCTTCAGGACTAGCGGAGGGTTCTACGAGCAGTACTTC.

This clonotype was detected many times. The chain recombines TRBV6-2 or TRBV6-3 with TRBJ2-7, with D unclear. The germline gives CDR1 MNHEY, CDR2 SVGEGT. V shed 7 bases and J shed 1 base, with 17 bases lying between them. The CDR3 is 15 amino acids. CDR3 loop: CASIGMDARSYEQYF. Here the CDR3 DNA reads TGTGCCAGCATCGGAATGGACGCCCGGTCCTACGAGCAGTACTTC.

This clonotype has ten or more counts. DNA for the CDR3: TGTGCCAGCAGAGATTGGTACCAAGAGACCCAGTACTTC. This translates into CASRDWYQETQYF. The rearrangement links TRBV2 to TRBJ2-5; D remains ambiguous. Germline V CDR1 and CDR2: SNHLY, FYNNEI. V lost 6 bases and J lost 0, with 8 bases in between. The CDR3 has 13 amino acids. The full variable domain, its missing parts supplied by reference TRBV2 and TRBJ2-5, is EPEVTQTPSHQVTQMGQEVILRCVPISNHLYFYWYRQILGQKVEFLVSFYNNEISEKSEIFDDQFSVERPDGSNFTLKIRSTKLEDSAMYFCASRDWYQETQYFGPGTRLLVL.

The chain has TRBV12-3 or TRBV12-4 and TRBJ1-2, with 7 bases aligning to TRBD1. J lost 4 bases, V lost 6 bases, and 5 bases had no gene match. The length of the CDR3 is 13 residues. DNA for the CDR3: TGTGCCAGCAGCTTCAGGGGGGGCTATGGCTACACCTTC. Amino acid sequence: CASSFRGGYGYTF.

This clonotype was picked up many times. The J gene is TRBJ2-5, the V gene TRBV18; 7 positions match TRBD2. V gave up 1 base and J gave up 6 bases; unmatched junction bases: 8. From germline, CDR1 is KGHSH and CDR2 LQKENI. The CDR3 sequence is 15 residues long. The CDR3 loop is CASSPRAGEEQTQYF. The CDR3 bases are TGTGCCAGCTCACCACGGGCGGGAGAGGAGCAGACCCAGTACTTC.

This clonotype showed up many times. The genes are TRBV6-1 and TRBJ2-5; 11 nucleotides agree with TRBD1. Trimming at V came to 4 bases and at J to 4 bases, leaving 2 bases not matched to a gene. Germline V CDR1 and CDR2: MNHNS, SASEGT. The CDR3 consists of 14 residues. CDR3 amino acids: CASSGTGGGETQYF. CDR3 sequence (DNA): TGTGCCAGCAGTGGGACAGGGGGCGGAGAGACCCAGTACTTC.

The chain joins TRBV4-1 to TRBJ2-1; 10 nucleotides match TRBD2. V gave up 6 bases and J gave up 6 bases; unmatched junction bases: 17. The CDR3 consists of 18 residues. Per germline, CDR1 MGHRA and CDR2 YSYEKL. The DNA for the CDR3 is TGCGCCAGCAGGGCGTCCCTAGCGGGAGTAATGGCTCGCAATGAGCAGTTCTTC. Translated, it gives CASRASLAGVMARNEQFF.

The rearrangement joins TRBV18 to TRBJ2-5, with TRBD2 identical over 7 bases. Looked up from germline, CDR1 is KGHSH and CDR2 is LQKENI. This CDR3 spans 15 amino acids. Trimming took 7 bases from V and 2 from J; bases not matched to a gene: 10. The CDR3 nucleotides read TGTGCCAGCTTGGATGGCGGGAGCCCGCAAGAGACCCAGTACTTC. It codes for CASLDGGSPQETQYF.

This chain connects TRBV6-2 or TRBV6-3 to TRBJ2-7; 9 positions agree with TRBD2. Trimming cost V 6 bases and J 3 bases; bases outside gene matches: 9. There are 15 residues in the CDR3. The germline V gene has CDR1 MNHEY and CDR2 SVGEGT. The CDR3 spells CASSLSGRKDYEQYF. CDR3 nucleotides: TGTGCCAGCAGCTTGAGCGGGAGGAAGGACTACGAGCAGTACTTC.

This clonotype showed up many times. The CDR3 loop is CASSELTGRTDTQYF. CDR3 bases: TGTGCCAGCAGTGAACTTACGGGTCGCACAGATACGCAGTATTTT. The J gene is TRBJ2-3, the V gene TRBV2, with unresolved D. Trimming pared 2 bases from V and 1 base from J, leaving 10 bases between. The CDR3 contains 15 residues. Germline lookup yields CDR1 SNHLY and CDR2 FYNNEI.

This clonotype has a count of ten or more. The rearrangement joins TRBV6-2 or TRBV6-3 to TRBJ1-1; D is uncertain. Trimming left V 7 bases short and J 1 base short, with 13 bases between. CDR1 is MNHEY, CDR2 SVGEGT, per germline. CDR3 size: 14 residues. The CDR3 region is CASTPIGENTEAFF. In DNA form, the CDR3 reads TGTGCCAGCACCCCGATAGGAGAGAACACTGAAGCTTTCTTT.